The 14 T cell receptor beta chains in this list originate from one sample, sequenced in a study of a mutant IDH1 vaccine in newly diagnosed glioma. Sequencing was performed with immunoSEQ multiplex PCR; in TCRdb, only in-frame clones are kept and a portion is missing. The repertoire holds approximately 100,000 clones, 85% to 90% seen once, with 0.56% in the top ten. Time point reported: baseline, week 1 (first vaccination visit). Treatment: pre-vaccination baseline after standard-of-care therapy. The material sequenced was PBMCs, taken from a glioma patient treated with radiotherapy, temozolomide or both. The source is a woman aged 45 to 65 with glioma.

The J gene is TRBJ2-7, the V gene TRBV7-2; a weak D match, TRBD1 (5 bases). Between the trimmed V and J ends, which lost 0 bases and 2 bases, there was a span of 11 bases. From germline, CDR1 is SGHTA and CDR2 FQGNSA. This CDR3 region has 15 residues. DNA of the CDR3: TGTGCCAGCAGCTTAGCGGGGCCCAGTGCCTACGAGCAGTACTTC. It specifies CASSLAGPSAYEQYF.

V usage is TRBV6-5 and J usage is TRBJ2-7, with D perhaps matching TRBD1 or TRBD2 (6 bases each). Trimming took 0 bases from V and 5 from J, leaving 14 bases between them. CDR3 length equals 15 residues. Germline V gives CDR1 MNHEY, CDR2 SVGAGI. The CDR3 nucleotides read TGTGCCAGCAGTTACTCGAACGGGGGCAGGGACGAGCAGTACTTC. It codes for CASSYSNGGRDEQYF.

J is TRBJ2-5 and V is TRBV1; the DNA was not compared with TRBD2, the D call given in the table. The J call could be wrong; TRBJ2-7 is a better fit for the DNA end. TRBV1 is designated a pseudogene. The CDR3 runs 13 residues. CDR3 loop: CTSSHPGRSEQYF. CDR3 sequence (DNA): TGCACCAGCAGCCACCCGGGGAGGTCCGAGCAGTACTTC.

CDR3 region: CASSLPRTDTYEQYF. The CDR3 DNA reads TGTGCCAGCAGTCTACCTCGGACCGACACCTACGAGCAGTACTTC. The V gene is TRBV7-2, the J gene TRBJ2-7; no clear D. V lost 6 bases and J lost 2, with 17 bases in between. The CDR3 is 15 amino acids. Germline V gene data show CDR1 as SGHTA and CDR2 as FQGNSA. The full variable domain, completed using reference TRBV7-2 and TRBJ2-7, is GAGVSQSPSNKVTEKGKDVELRCDPISGHTALYWYRQSLGQGLEFLIYFQGNSAPDKSGLPSDRFSAERTGGSVSTLTIQRTQQEDSAVYLCASSLPRTDTYEQYFGPGTRLTVT.

This clone was observed a single time. This sequence joins TRBV6-4 and TRBJ2-1; 9 nucleotides agree with TRBD2. CDR3 length: 15 amino acids. The germline gives CDR1 MRHNA, CDR2 SNTAGT. With 3 bases clipped from V and 6 bases from J, the junction kept 6 bases outside the gene matches. The CDR3 region has the DNA TGTGCCAGCAGTGAAGGAGCGGGAGGAACCAATGAGCAGTTCTTC. Residues: CASSEGAGGTNEQFF.

The V call is TRBV4-1, the J call TRBJ2-7, with TRBD1 matching 9 bases. V was clipped by 1 base and J by 3 bases; unmatched bases: 7. The CDR3 sequence is 16 residues long. Germline CDR1 and CDR2: MGHRA and YSYEKL. CDR3 coding DNA: TGCGCCAGCAGCCAAGGTTTCGGGGACAGGGACTACGAGCAGTACTTC. This sequence encodes CASSQGFGDRDYEQYF.

J is TRBJ1-3 and V is TRBV7-2, with D unclear. Germline values: CDR1 SGHTA, CDR2 FQGNSA. The V end was cut by 5 bases, the J end by 14 bases, with 34 bases between. CDR3 length: 18 residues. The CDR3 loop reads CASSPAAGGNPEIPGLYF. The CDR3 bases are TGTGCCAGCAGCCCGGCAGCGGGTGGAAATCCTGAAATCCCGGGTTTATATTTT.

The gene calls are TRBV2 and TRBJ2-4; either TRBD1 or TRBD2 may fit D (5 bases each). CDR3 size: 17 residues. V lost 6 bases, J lost 0 bases, and 18 bases lay in between. Germline assignment: CDR1 SNHLY and CDR2 FYNNEI. The CDR3 region has the DNA TGTGCCAGCAGGCAAACCGGGACCAAGGTAGCCAAAAACATTCAGTACTTC. This translates into CASRQTGTKVAKNIQYF.

As to this clone: The junction shows a germline mismatch at one end, possibly a read error. This chain links TRBV28 with TRBJ2-7, with D maybe TRBD1 (5 bases). The CDR3 length is 12 residues. Germline loops: CDR1 MDHEN, CDR2 SYDVKM. The CDR3 loop reads CTAGSTVYEQYF. DNA for the CDR3: TGCACGGCAGGGTCTACCGTCTACGAGCAGTACTTC.

The chain couples TRBV7-9 to TRBJ2-3, with a weak D call TRBD2 (6 bases). The V gene's germline CDR1 is SEHNR and CDR2 FQNEAQ (reference sequence). The ends were cut back, 1 base at V and 4 bases at J, with 15 bases in the middle. CDR3 size: 16 residues. The CDR3 spells CASSLELAPGPDTQYF. The CDR3 DNA reads as TGTGCCAGCAGCTTAGAGCTAGCGCCGGGTCCAGATACGCAGTATTTT.

This clone has just one count. The chain employs TRBV10-1 and TRBJ2-1, with 11 nucleotides matching TRBD2. Germline CDR1 WNHNN, CDR2 SYGVQD (reference sequence). Losses at the gene ends were 3 bases for V and 5 bases for J; bases not matched to a gene: 3. The CDR3 loop spans 15 amino acids. CDR3 in DNA: TGCGCCAGCAGTGAAGCACTAGCGGGAGACAATGAGCAGTTCTTC. This sequence encodes CASSEALAGDNEQFF.

The rearrangement links TRBV5-4 to TRBJ2-5; D is possibly TRBD2 (7 bases). This CDR3 has 14 amino acids. Trimming removed 4 bases from V and 4 bases from J, with 14 bases in between. Germline V gives CDR1 SGHNT, CDR2 YYREEE (reference sequence). CDR3 loop: CASSRGGAGETQYF. CDR3 coding DNA: TGTGCCAGCAGCAGGGGGGGAGCAGGAGAGACCCAGTACTTC. The full variable domain, in which reference TRBV5-4 and TRBJ2-5 provide the parts outside the CDR3, is ETGVTQSPTHLIKTRGQQVTLRCSSQSGHNTVSWYQQALGQGPQFIFQYYREEENGRGNFPPRFSGLQFPNYSSELNVNALELDDSALYLCASSRGGAGETQYFGPGTRLLVL.

V usage is TRBV6-1 and J usage is TRBJ1-5; no firm D call. The CDR3 spans 16 residues. Germline CDR1 reads MNHNS; CDR2 reads SASEGT. V was clipped by 4 bases and J by 0 bases, with 13 bases between them. Here the CDR3 reads CASSVITTVSNQPQHF. The CDR3 nucleotides read TGTGCCAGCAGTGTCATCACGACGGTTAGCAATCAGCCCCAGCATTTT.

This chain connects TRBV27 to TRBJ2-1; perhaps TRBD2 as D (6 bases). Germline V gene data show CDR1 as MNHEY and CDR2 as SMNVEV (reference sequence). The CDR3 has 13 residues. The V and J ends lost 2 bases and 6 bases respectively, with 8 bases between them. Here the CDR3 reads CASSLGRGNEQFF. CDR3 bases: TGTGCCAGCAGTTTAGGGCGGGGCAATGAGCAGTTCTTC.